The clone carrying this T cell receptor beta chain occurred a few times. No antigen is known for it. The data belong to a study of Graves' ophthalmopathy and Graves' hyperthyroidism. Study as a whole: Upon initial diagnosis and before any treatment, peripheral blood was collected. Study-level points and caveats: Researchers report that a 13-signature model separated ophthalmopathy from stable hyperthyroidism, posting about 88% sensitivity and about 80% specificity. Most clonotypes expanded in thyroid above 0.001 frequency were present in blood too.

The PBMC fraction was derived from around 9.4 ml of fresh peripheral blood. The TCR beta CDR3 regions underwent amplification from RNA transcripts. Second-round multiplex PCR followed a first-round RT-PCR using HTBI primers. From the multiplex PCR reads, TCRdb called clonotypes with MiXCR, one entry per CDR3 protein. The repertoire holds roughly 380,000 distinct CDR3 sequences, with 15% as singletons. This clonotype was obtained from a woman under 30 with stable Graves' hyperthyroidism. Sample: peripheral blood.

CDR3 sequence (DNA): TGCGCCAGCAGCTCCACGGGACTAGTATACGAGCAGTACTTC. Translation: CASSSTGLVYEQYF. V usage is TRBV5-1 and J usage is TRBJ2-7; 8 nucleotides align to TRBD2. Germline loops: CDR1 SGHRS, CDR2 YFSETQ. Germline trimming cut 3 bases from V and 4 bases from J; bases unmatched to any gene: 6. CDR3 length equals 14 residues.